Listed here are 15 T cell receptor beta chains from one sample, sequenced in a study of glioma-infiltrating T cells. Amplification of TCR alpha and beta CDR3 regions from RNA used iRepertoire nested multiplex PCR. TCRdb passed the multiplex PCR reads through MiXCR, listing each CDR3 protein once. Here the sample spans some 130,000 distinct CDR3 sequences, approximately 24% being singletons. The specimen sequenced was glioma tissue, nonneoplastic brain tissue, or PBMCs (not recorded which). Receptors were obtained from a human donor with low-grade glioma or glioblastoma, undergoing nonglioma brain surgery, or in good health (not recorded which).

The rearrangement uses TRBV10-3 and TRBJ2-7, with D possibly called TRBD1 or TRBD2 (5 bases each). This CDR3 has 13 amino acids. Trimming took off 4 bases at V and 3 bases at J, with 10 bases between the two ends. Germline-derived CDR1 and CDR2 are ENHRY and SYGVKD. The CDR3 sequence: CAISAGRGYEQYV. The CDR3, as DNA: TGTGCCATCAGTGCAGGGAGAGGCTACGAGCAGTACGTC.

This clonotype has a handful of counts. This rearrangement joins TRBV5-1 to TRBJ1-1; perhaps TRBD1 as D (5 bases). Trimming removed 4 bases at V and 5 bases at J, with 18 bases between. The CDR3 length is 15 residues. The germline CDR1 and CDR2 sequences are SGHRS and YFSETQ. The CDR3 spells CASSEYAGRETEAFF. CDR3 bases: TGCGCCAGCAGCGAATACGCAGGGAGGGAAACTGAAGCTTTCTTT.

V usage is TRBV12-3 or TRBV12-4 and J usage is TRBJ1-5, with 9 bases fitting TRBD1. This CDR3 region has 13 residues. Losses at the gene ends were 7 bases for V and 7 bases for J; bases not matched to a gene: 5. CDR3 residues: CASTPGQGQPQHF. DNA of the CDR3: TGTGCCAGCACTCCGGGACAGGGACAGCCCCAGCATTTT.

This clonotype was counted ten times or more. The chain uses TRBV15 and TRBJ2-1, with 8 bases that match TRBD1. Germline V lookup: CDR1 LNHNV, CDR2 YYDKDF (reference sequence). The V and J ends lost 2 bases and 2 bases, in that order; junction bases with no gene match: 2. The CDR3 sequence is 15 residues long. The chain's CDR3 is CATSRPGGAYNEQFF. For the CDR3, the DNA is TGTGCCACCAGCAGACCAGGGGGCGCCTACAATGAGCAGTTCTTC.

The sample holds a few counts of this clonotype. The junction departs from germline at one end; a sequencing error may be responsible. The J gene is TRBJ2-3, the V gene TRBV4-2; possibly TRBD1 or TRBD2 for D (5 bases each). The V gene's germline CDR1 is LGHNA and CDR2 YNFKEQ. CDR3 length: 17 amino acids. DNA of the CDR3: TGTGCCAGCAGCCAGGCCTCAGGGAGAGCTCCCACAAATACGCAGTATTTT. This gives the protein CASSQASGRAPTNTQYF.

This clonotype was seen ten or more times. The J gene is TRBJ1-6, the V gene TRBV3-1, with a weak D call TRBD1 (6 bases). The CDR3 is made up of 14 amino acids. CDR1 is LGHDT, CDR2 YNNKEL, per germline (reference sequence). Trimming removed 6 bases at V and 10 bases at J, with 16 bases between. The CDR3 loop reads CASRNRVYSSPLHF. In nucleotides, the CDR3 is TGTGCCAGCAGGAACAGGGTCTACAGCTCACCCCTCCACTTT. Full variable domain (missing parts from reference TRBV3-1 and TRBJ1-6): DTAVSQTPKYLVTQMGNDKSIKCEQNLGHDTMYWYKQDSKKFLKIMFSYNNKELIINETVPNRFSPKSPDKAHLNLHINSLELGDSAVYFCASRNRVYSSPLHFGNGTRLTVT.

This clonotype was counted a few times. The gene calls are TRBV7-9 and TRBJ1-3; 8 positions match TRBD1. Germline assignment: CDR1 SEHNR and CDR2 FQNEAQ (reference sequence). The length of the CDR3 is 15 residues. V dropped 4 bases and J dropped 4; count of bases not matched to a gene: 6. The CDR3 bases are TGTGCCAGCAGCTCAGGGGGCCTATTGGGAAACACCATATATTTT. It codes for CASSSGGLLGNTIYF. The full variable domain, in which reference TRBV7-9 and TRBJ1-3 provide the parts outside the CDR3, is DTGVSQNPRHKITKRGQNVTFRCDPISEHNRLYWYRQTLGQGPEFLTYFQNEAQLEKSRLLSDRFSAERPKGSFSTLEIQRTEQGDSAMYLCASSSGGLLGNTIYFGEGSWLTVV.

This clonotype was observed a few times. Here the CDR3 DNA reads TGTGCCAGCAGCCATTATACGGGACAGGGCCACAATGAGCAGTTCTTC. As protein: CASSHYTGQGHNEQFF. The rearrangement links TRBV7-3 to TRBJ2-1; 9 nucleotides align to TRBD1. The CDR3 is 16 residues long. Germline CDR1 SGHTA, CDR2 FQGTGA. V was pared by 5 bases and J by 5 bases, with 10 bases of the junction left unmatched.

The chain carries TRBV12-3 or TRBV12-4 and TRBJ2-3, with no clear D. There are 11 residues in the CDR3. Trimming took off 10 bases at V and 4 bases at J, with 9 bases between the two ends. Written as DNA, the CDR3 is TGTGCCACTTCCCAGGCAGATACGCAGTATTTT. This sequence encodes CATSQADTQYF.

The chain uses TRBV2 and TRBJ2-2, with TRBD1 matching 8 bases. The junction had 8 bases not matched to a gene; V was cut back by 7 bases and J by 4 bases. The CDR3 has 15 amino acids. Per the germline V gene, CDR1 is SNHLY and CDR2 is FYNNEI. CDR3 sequence reads: CASTLTGAPTGELFF. DNA of the CDR3: TGTGCCAGCACCCTGACAGGGGCCCCCACCGGGGAGCTGTTTTTT. Drawing the rest from reference TRBV2 and TRBJ2-2, the complete variable domain is EPEVTQTPSHQVTQMGQEVILRCVPISNHLYFYWYRQILGQKVEFLVSFYNNEISEKSEIFDDQFSVERPDGSNFTLKIRSTKLEDSAMYFCASTLTGAPTGELFFGEGSRLTVL.

This clonotype showed up just a few times. DNA of the CDR3: TGTGCCAGCAAGGGGGCGGGGAGCCTGCTGAACACTGAAGCTTTCTTT. It encodes CASKGAGSLLNTEAFF. The chain has TRBV6-1 and TRBJ1-1, with 7 bases matching TRBD1. The CDR3 spans 16 residues. Germline V gene sequence: CDR1 MNHNS, CDR2 SASEGT. Trimming removed 7 bases from V and 0 bases from J; junction bases left unmatched: 11.

V usage is TRBV12-3 or TRBV12-4 and J usage is TRBJ2-3, with D perhaps TRBD1 or TRBD2 (6 bases each). CDR3 length equals 14 residues. Trimming left V 7 bases short and J 2 bases short, with 13 bases between. CDR3 sequence (DNA): TGTGCCAGCACCGGGGGCCCCTACACAGATACGCAGTATTTT. It is translated as CASTGGPYTDTQYF.

This clonotype was recorded at least ten times. This chain uses TRBV11-2 with TRBJ2-7; TRBD1 agrees at 11 bases. Germline V gene lookup returns CDR1 SGHAT and CDR2 FQNNGV. The length of the CDR3 is 15 residues. V lost 1 base to trimming and J lost 2 bases; unmatched junction nucleotides: 1. CDR3 region: CASSLAGQGAYEQYV. Here the CDR3 DNA reads TGTGCCAGCAGCTTAGCGGGACAGGGGGCCTACGAGCAGTACGTC.

This clonotype has just one count. V and J are TRBV28 and TRBJ2-7; tentative D call: TRBD2 (5 bases). This CDR3 region has 14 residues. Per the germline V gene, CDR1 is MDHEN and CDR2 is SYDVKM. The CDR3 here is CASSRSASGSEKYV. The DNA for the CDR3 is TGTGCCAGCAGTCGATCTGCTTCGGGGTCCGAGAAGTACGTC.

This clonotype has only a few counts. V and J are TRBV7-8 and TRBJ2-7; D gene uncertain. The CDR3 runs to 12 residues. Germline V gene lookup returns CDR1 SGHVS and CDR2 FQNEAQ. The V gene lost 3 bases and the J gene lost 6 bases, with 9 bases spanning the gap. CDR3 nucleotides: TGTGCCAGCAGCTTGGGCGGTGGCGAGCAGTACGTC. Translating gives CASSLGGGEQYV.